This entry features one TCR beta chain sequence. The antigen remains unidentified. The source of the sample is a study of siplizumab effects on memory and regulatory T cells. Findings and caveats of the study: The authors did not confirm suppressive function in proliferating Tregs from siplizumab cultures. For mappable alloreactive CD4+ clones, the mean Treg-derived fraction was 68.8% with siplizumab and 25% to 30% in controls.

TCRdb's table, derived via immunoSEQ multiplex PCR, lists solely in-frame clones and lacks some. This table holds fewer than 80,000 clones, around 93% found once. V lost 1 base and J lost 4; bases outside the gene matches: 6. The germline gives CDR1 MDHEN, CDR2 SYDVKM. The CDR3 length is 16 residues. The specimen sequenced was CD8+ T cells sorted from blood. This TCR came from a human donor in good health. The chain recombines TRBV28 with TRBJ1-2; 10 bases fit TRBD1. CDR3 sequence reads: CASSLSVRQGAYGYTF. In nucleotides, the CDR3 is TGTGCCAGCAGTTTATCGGTGCGACAGGGGGCCTATGGCTACACCTTC.